This T cell receptor (beta chain) is from a study of cytomegalovirus exposure and HLA in healthy donors. General study points: Later genetic work tied a missense DCLRE1C variant to beta-chain V and J trimming. CMV serostatus alone was available as immune exposure information. Earlier findings revealed that most TCR beta V segments proved productive either about 90% or about 30% of the time.

J gave up 5 bases and V 2 bases, and 6 bases lay outside the gene matches. This CDR3 has 16 residues. Per the germline V gene, CDR1 is MDHEN and CDR2 is SYDVKM. PCR used 60 Vbeta primers and 13 Jbeta primers. In the source study's methods: Later analysis identified 88 million or so unique TCR beta chains, roughly 11 million shared. Method: immunoSEQ multiplex PCR; TCRdb's copy keeps in-frame clones and lacks some. D and trimming come from the DNA, and the V and J calls and clone size come from that table. The table includes some 190,000 clones, around 85% detected once. Comments on this clone: Its target is not known.

The source is a boy aged 2 to 10 in good health and CMV-seronegative. V is TRBV28 and J is TRBJ2-7, with TRBD2 identical over 13 bases. Input material: PBMCs. The CDR3 is CASSLGTSGKDHEQYF. DNA of the CDR3: TGTGCCAGCAGTTTAGGGACTAGCGGGAAAGACCACGAGCAGTACTTC.